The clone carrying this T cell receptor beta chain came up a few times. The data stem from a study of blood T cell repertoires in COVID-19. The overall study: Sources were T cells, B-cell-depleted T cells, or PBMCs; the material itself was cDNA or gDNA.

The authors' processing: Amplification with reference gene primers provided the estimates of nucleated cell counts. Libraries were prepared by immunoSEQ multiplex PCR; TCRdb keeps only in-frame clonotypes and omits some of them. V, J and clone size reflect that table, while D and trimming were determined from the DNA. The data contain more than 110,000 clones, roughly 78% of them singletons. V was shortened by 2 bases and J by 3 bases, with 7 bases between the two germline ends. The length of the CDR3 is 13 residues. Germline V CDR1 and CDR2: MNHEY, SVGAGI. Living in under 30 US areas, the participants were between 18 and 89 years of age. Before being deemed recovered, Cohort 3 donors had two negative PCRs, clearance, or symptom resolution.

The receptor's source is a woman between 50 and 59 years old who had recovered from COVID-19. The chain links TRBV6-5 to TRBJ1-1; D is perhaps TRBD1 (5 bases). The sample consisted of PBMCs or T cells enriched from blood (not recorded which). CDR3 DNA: TGTGCCAGCAGTTACCAAGGGGACACTGAAGCTTTCTTT. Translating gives CASSYQGDTEAFF.